The clone carrying this T cell receptor beta chain has ten or more counts. Its antigen is not known. The iRepertoire nested amplicon-rescue multiplex PCR amplified TCR alpha and beta CDR3s from RNA. Tissue mRNA or PBMC total RNA, roughly 95-400 ng, went into one-step reverse transcription and amplification. TCRdb itself ran the multiplex PCR reads through MiXCR, one entry per CDR3 protein. The table records about 190,000 distinct CDR3 sequences, over 30% of them present only once. These data originate in a study of glioma-infiltrating T cells. General study results and limits: Tissue and blood shared very few CDR3 sequences. Gliomas, especially low-grade, showed above-expected tissue-blood divergence; non-neoplastic patients showed below.

This CDR3 spans 15 amino acids. Unmatched junction bases numbered 5, after V lost 4 bases and J lost 1 base. Germline CDR1 and CDR2: MGHRA and YSYEKL. Source material: glioma tissue, nonneoplastic brain tissue, or PBMCs (not recorded which). The sequence was collected from a human donor with low-grade glioma or glioblastoma, undergoing nonglioma brain surgery, or in good health (not recorded which). V gene TRBV4-1 combines with J gene TRBJ2-5, with TRBD2 matching over 8 bases. CDR3 DNA: TGCGCCAGCAGCCCCCCCACTAGCGGCCAAGAGACCCAGTACTTC. As protein: CASSPPTSGQETQYF.